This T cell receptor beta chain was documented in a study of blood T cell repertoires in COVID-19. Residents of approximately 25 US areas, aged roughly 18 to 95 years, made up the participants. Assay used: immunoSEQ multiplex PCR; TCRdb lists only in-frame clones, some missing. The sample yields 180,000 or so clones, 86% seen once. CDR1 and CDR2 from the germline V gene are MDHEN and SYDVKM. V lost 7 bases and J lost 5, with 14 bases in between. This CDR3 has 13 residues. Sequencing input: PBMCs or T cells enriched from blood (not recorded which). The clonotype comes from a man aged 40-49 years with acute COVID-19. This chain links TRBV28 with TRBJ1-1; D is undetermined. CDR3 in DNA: TGTGCCAGCACCCAAATAGGCGGGACTGAAGCTTTCTTT. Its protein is CASTQIGGTEAFF.